These 26 T cell receptor beta chains came from one sample sequenced in a study of immune heterogeneity within non-small cell lung tumors (dated by TCRdb to the late 2010s). Genomic DNA extracted from bulk tumor tissue served as TCR template, with about 0.6 ug gDNA amplified per sample. During surgery, several biopsies were collected from each primary tumor and placed as far from one another as possible within the tumor mass. The study cohort was described as untreated, and patients were newly diagnosed NSCLC cases undergoing curative surgery. Sequenced using a HiSeq X Ten. A multiplex PCR system amplified the TCR beta CDR3 region, with a first 10-cycle round using 32 V-gene forward and 13 J-gene reverse primers. TCRdb's own reprocessing of the public reads used fastp at Q25 and MiXCR and kept productive beta chains. Each CDR3 protein appears once, grouped with its most common genes and DNA. A total of some 31,000 distinct CDR3 sequences appear in this sample, around 26% of them only once. 3% to 4.5% of the sample is held by the ten biggest clonotypes.

What was sequenced was lung tumor tissue. The source is a man in his forties or fifties with non-small cell lung cancer.

Concerning this clonotype: A read error may account for a junction end that differs from germline. CDR3 coding DNA: TGTCCCAGCAGTTTACATATCACAGATACGCAGTATTTT. It is translated as CPSSLHITDTQYF. The gene calls are TRBV27 and TRBJ2-3; D remains ambiguous. CDR1 and CDR2 from the germline V gene are MNHEY and SMNVEV (reference sequence). The CDR3 has 13 residues.

The chain recombines TRBV7-9 with TRBJ1-1; D gene unclear. Germline V gene lookup returns CDR1 SEHNR and CDR2 FQNEAQ (reference sequence). V shed 5 bases and J shed 5 bases, with 9 bases lying between them. The CDR3 runs 12 residues. This CDR3 reads CASSLDGTEAFF. The CDR3 coding sequence is TGTGCCAGCAGCCTGGATGGGACTGAAGCTTTCTTT.

This clonotype appeared a few times. The chain combines TRBV10-3 with TRBJ2-1, with TRBD1 matching over 7 bases. The CDR3 length is 15 residues. Trimming cost V 3 bases and J 10 bases; bases outside gene matches: 12. Germline CDR1 and CDR2: ENHRY and SYGVKD. CDR3: CAISEGGQAYGEQFF. In DNA form, the CDR3 reads TGTGCCATCAGTGAAGGAGGACAGGCCTACGGGGAGCAGTTCTTC.

Points on this clonotype: A junction boundary mismatches the germline segment, possibly from a read error. The chain employs TRBV15 and TRBJ2-2; no definite D call. Germline-derived CDR1 and CDR2 are LNHNV and YYDKDF (reference sequence). This CDR3 has 13 residues. CDR3 DNA: TGTGCCACCAACAGAGTGGCTGCCGGGGAGCTGTTTTTT. Residues: CATNRVAAGELFF.

Comment on this clonotype: This may be a read error: a much more frequent sequence differs by one nucleotide. This chain connects TRBV10-1 to TRBJ1-2; 9 bases are a match to TRBD1. The CDR3 spans 14 residues. V shed 6 bases, J shed 9 bases, and the junction held 11 bases outside the gene matches. The germline gives CDR1 WNHNN, CDR2 SYGVQD (reference sequence). CDR3 bases: TGCGCCAGCAGCGCCGGGACAGGGACATATTGCTACACCTTC. This translates into CASSAGTGTYCYTF.

The chain employs TRBV9 and TRBJ2-7; tentatively, D is TRBD2 (6 bases). V was shortened by 4 bases and J by 0 bases, with 11 bases between the two germline ends. This CDR3 region has 14 residues. Germline V lookup: CDR1 SGDLS, CDR2 YYNGEE. CDR3 nucleotide sequence: TGTGCCAGCAGCCCATTCGGGGGCTCCTACGAGCAGTACTTC. This encodes CASSPFGGSYEQYF.

On this clonotype itself: It may be a read error: a sequence one base away is much more abundant. The chain is built from TRBV20-1 and TRBJ2-5; possibly TRBD1 or TRBD2 for D (5 bases each). Germline CDR1 is DFQATT and CDR2 is SNEGSKA (reference sequence). The CDR3 sequence is 17 residues long. For the CDR3, the DNA is TGCAGTGCTAGAGCCGTTCGTCGGGGCCGTAATCAAGAGACCCAGCACTTC. Protein product: CSARAVRRGRNQETQHF.

This clonotype was counted many times. The V call is TRBV18, the J call TRBJ1-2, with a weak D call TRBD1 (6 bases). Trimming pared 3 bases from V and 8 bases from J, leaving 13 bases between. Germline CDR1 is KGHSH and CDR2 is LQKENI. The CDR3 loop spans 13 amino acids. The CDR3 region is CASSPQGGTGYTF. The CDR3 nucleotides are TGTGCCAGCTCACCGCAGGGAGGGACAGGCTACACCTTC.

About this clonotype itself: This may be a read error: a much more frequent sequence differs by one nucleotide. This sequence joins TRBV6-1 and TRBJ2-7; no definite D call. Germline V CDR1 and CDR2: MNHNS, SASEGT. The CDR3 sequence is 13 residues long. Written as DNA, the CDR3 is TGTACCAGCAATGGAGAGTTGCAATCCGAGCAGTACTTC. Its protein is CTSNGELQSEQYF.

The genes are TRBV11-3 and TRBJ2-1; the D is unclear. Trimming took 5 bases from V and 9 from J, leaving 11 bases between them. CDR1 is SGHNT, CDR2 YENEEA, per germline. There are 12 residues in the CDR3. The CDR3: CASSAIRSEQFF. CDR3 bases: TGTGCCAGCAGCGCCATAAGGAGTGAGCAGTTCTTC.

Turning to this clonotype: Possible read error: a much larger clone is one base away. V gene TRBV5-6 combines with J gene TRBJ2-7, with no clear D. The CDR3 contains 13 residues. The germline CDR1 and CDR2 sequences are SGHDT and YYEEEE. DNA of the CDR3: TGTGCCAGCAGCTTGGACAGTCCCTACGAGCGGTACTTC. Translation: CASSLDSPYERYF.

This clonotype has at least ten counts. For the CDR3, the DNA is TGTGCCAGCAGCTTGGATAGGGACCCAATCTCCTATAATTCACCCCTCCACTTT. It encodes CASSLDRDPISYNSPLHF. This rearrangement joins TRBV5-5 to TRBJ1-6; weak D call: TRBD1 (5 bases). The CDR3 has 18 residues. Germline V lookup: CDR1 SGHKS, CDR2 YYEKEE (reference sequence). Trimming shortened V by 0 bases and J by 0 bases, and 13 bases separated the two germline ends.

This clonotype was counted ten times or more. This chain connects TRBV6-1 to TRBJ2-7; D not resolved. Trimming removed 7 bases at V and 6 bases at J, with 16 bases between. The CDR3 has 13 residues. Germline CDR1 and CDR2: MNHNS and SASEGT. Here the CDR3 DNA reads TGTGCCAGCAATGGAGAGTTGCAATCCGAGCAGTACTTC. Amino acids: CASNGELQSEQYF.

This clonotype was picked up a small number of times. The chain combines TRBV5-1 with TRBJ1-1; 7 bases agree with TRBD1. This CDR3 spans 15 amino acids. V shed 0 bases, J shed 7 bases, and the junction held 9 bases outside the gene matches. Germline V gene lookup returns CDR1 SGHRS and CDR2 YFSETQ. CDR3 sequence (DNA): TGCGCCAGCAGCTTGGGAGGGCAGGGGGTAGGTGAAGCTTTCTTT. Translating it yields CASSLGGQGVGEAFF.

Notes on this clonotype: A single base separates this from a much larger clone, so it may be a read error. The V gene is TRBV7-2, the J gene TRBJ1-5; D is uncertain. The CDR3 is made up of 16 amino acids. Germline loops: CDR1 SGHTA, CDR2 FQGNSA. The CDR3 coding sequence is TGTGCCAGCAACTTAGCGCCGAGAACACACGATCAGCCCCAGCATTTT. It translates to CASNLAPRTHDQPQHF.

This clonotype is labeled medium-sized. The V call is TRBV30, the J call TRBJ1-2; 7 bases are shared with TRBD1. The CDR3 consists of 13 residues. Germline V lookup: CDR1 GTSNPN, CDR2 SVGIG (reference sequence). The J segment lost 2 bases and the V segment lost 5 bases, leaving 5 bases of the junction unmatched. DNA of the CDR3: TGTGCCTGGGCCAGGGGGTGGAACTATGGCTACACCTTC. It is translated as CAWARGWNYGYTF. Variable domain in full (rest from reference TRBV30 and TRBJ1-2): SQTIHQWPATLVQPVGSPLSLECTVEGTSNPNLYWYRQAAGRGLQLLFYSVGIGQISSEVPQNLSASRPQDRQFILSSKKLLLSDSGFYLCAWARGWNYGYTFGSGTRLTVV.

V is TRBV11-3 and J is TRBJ1-3; 7 bases match TRBD1. Germline CDR1 is SGHNT and CDR2 is YENEEA. After removal of 6 bases from V and 5 bases from J, the junction contained 7 bases not matched to a gene. The CDR3 covers 14 residues. In nucleotides, the CDR3 is TGTGCCAGCAGGGGGGGGACAGCTCGAAACACCATATATTTT. Translated, it gives CASRGGTARNTIYF.

This clonotype was found many times. V usage is TRBV25-1 and J usage is TRBJ2-7; D ambiguous. This CDR3 region has 14 residues. V was clipped by 1 base and J by 2 bases, with 9 bases between them. Per germline, CDR1 MGHDK and CDR2 SYGVNS. CDR3 region: CASSEWAETYEQYF. The CDR3 nucleotides are TGTGCCAGCAGTGAATGGGCGGAAACCTACGAGCAGTACTTC.

This clonotype was seen repeatedly, ten times or more. The J gene is TRBJ2-5, the V gene TRBV24-1, with D perhaps TRBD1 or TRBD2 (5 bases each). The CDR3 is made up of 20 amino acids. V lost 3 bases to trimming and J lost 5 bases, with 30 bases between them. CDR1 KGHDR and CDR2 SFDVKD come from the germline V gene. The CDR3 region has the DNA TGTGCCACCAGTGATAGTACAGAAAGAGGGGTTTTGTCTAATAGGGAGACCCAGTACTTC. Protein sequence: CATSDSTERGVLSNRETQYF.

Concerning this clonotype: This may stem from a read error, because a much larger clone lies one nucleotide away. The CDR3 DNA sequence: TGTGCCACACGGTCAGGGAGGTTTAGGGCTTTCTTT. Its translation: CATRSGRFRAFF. The chain employs TRBV6-1 and TRBJ1-1; tentatively, D is TRBD1 (5 bases). Trimming stripped 10 bases from V and 11 bases from J, with 20 bases between. Germline assignment: CDR1 MNHNS and CDR2 SASEGT. The CDR3 runs 12 residues.

As to this clonotype: A much larger clone is a single base away; this may be a read error. Without the conserved terminal phenylalanine or tryptophan, this CDR3 likely stems from a read error. This chain uses TRBV30 with TRBJ1-3, with D unresolved. Per the germline V gene, CDR1 is GTSNPN and CDR2 is SVGIG (reference sequence). CDR3 size: 14 residues. The V end lost 2 bases, the J end lost 2 bases, and 10 bases lay between the germline ends. CDR3 residues: CAWSPTWTGNTIYL. The CDR3 nucleotides read TGTGCCTGGAGTCCAACTTGGACTGGAAACACCATATATTTA.

This clonotype was seen a handful of times. The rearrangement links TRBV20-1 to TRBJ1-2; 7 bases fit TRBD1. Germline assignment: CDR1 DFQATT and CDR2 SNEGSKA (reference sequence). With 1 base clipped from V and 5 bases from J, the junction kept 10 bases outside the gene matches. This CDR3 region has 15 residues. The CDR3 sequence: CSARGEGGGLYGYTF. Written as DNA, the CDR3 is TGCAGTGCTAGAGGGGAGGGAGGGGGCTTGTATGGCTACACCTTC.

This clonotype appeared many times. The V gene is TRBV5-1, the J gene TRBJ2-7; possibly TRBD2 for D (5 bases). CDR1 is SGHRS and CDR2 is YFSETQ in the germline V gene. The V gene lost 4 bases and the J gene lost 5 bases, with 19 bases spanning the gap. There are 15 residues in the CDR3. The CDR3 here is CASSTDPPPGNEQYF. CDR3 in DNA: TGCGCCAGCAGCACCGACCCGCCGCCGGGGAACGAGCAGTACTTC.

The sample holds many counts of this clonotype. The CDR3 nucleotides read TGTGCCAGCAAGAGCGGTGGTTCACCCCTCCACTTT. Amino acid sequence: CASKSGGSPLHF. This rearrangement joins TRBV12-3 or TRBV12-4 to TRBJ1-6; D unresolved. The CDR3 is 12 amino acids. The V end lost 7 bases, the J end lost 9 bases, and 10 bases lay between the germline ends.

This clonotype was observed many times. The chain joins TRBV11-3 to TRBJ2-1; TRBD2 agrees at 14 bases. Germline V CDR1 and CDR2: SGHNT, YENEEA. There are 16 residues in the CDR3. Trimming cost V 3 bases and J 4 bases; bases outside gene matches: 2. CDR3 protein: CASSLGLAGVYNEQFF. In DNA form, the CDR3 reads TGTGCCAGCAGCTTGGGACTAGCGGGGGTATACAATGAGCAGTTCTTC.

This clonotype occurred a few times. The rearrangement joins TRBV6-2 or TRBV6-3 to TRBJ2-1; 11 positions match TRBD2. The V gene's germline CDR1 is MNHEY and CDR2 SVGEGT. This CDR3 contains 18 residues. The J segment lost 6 bases and the V segment lost 5 bases, leaving 15 bases of the junction unmatched. Here the CDR3 reads CASSRRWVAGGLGNEQFF. For the CDR3, the DNA is TGTGCCAGCAGTCGCCGGTGGGTAGCGGGAGGGCTTGGCAATGAGCAGTTCTTC.